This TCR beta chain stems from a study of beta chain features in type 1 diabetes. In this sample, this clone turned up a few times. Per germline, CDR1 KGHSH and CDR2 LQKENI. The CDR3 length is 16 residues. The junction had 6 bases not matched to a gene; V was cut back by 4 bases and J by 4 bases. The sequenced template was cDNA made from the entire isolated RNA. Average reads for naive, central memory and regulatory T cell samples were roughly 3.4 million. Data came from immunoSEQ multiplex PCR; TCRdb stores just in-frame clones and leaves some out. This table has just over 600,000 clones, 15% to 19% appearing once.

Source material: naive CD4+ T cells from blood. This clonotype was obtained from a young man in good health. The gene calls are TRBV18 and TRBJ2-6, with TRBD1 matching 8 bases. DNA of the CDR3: TGTGCCAGCTCACAGTCGACAGGGGCCGGGGCCAACGTCCTGACTTTC. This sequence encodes CASSQSTGAGANVLTF.